This TCR beta chain is drawn from a study of CXCR3-negative and CXCR3-positive naive CD8 T cells. Overall study: Around 140 million TRB reads were obtained overall (about 1.5 +/- 0.3 million per library). General study results and limits: Compared with CXCR3-negative naive cells, CXCR3-positive naive cells showed more hydrophobic TRB CDR3s. In naive cells, CXCR3-negative and CXCR3-positive subsets had similar TRBV-TRBJ usage; memory cells differed. The study found comparably high diversity in both naive subsets and much lower diversity in memory CD8+ cells.

Through 5' RACE with UMI labels, the TRB cDNA libraries were prepared. TCRdb re-called the 5' RACE reads; every CDR3 protein appears as one record, without DNA. This sample contains some 130,000 distinct CDR3 sequences. Per CD8+ T cell subset, triplicate sorts of 300,000 cells each were done. On this clonotype itself: Its antigen is undetermined.

Germline-derived CDR1 and CDR2 are MNHEY and SMNVEV (reference sequence). The CDR3 covers 15 residues. The clonotype comes from a human donor in good health. Some clones in this sample may be carry-over from other donors' samples. The specimen sequenced was naive CXCR3+ CD8+ T cells from blood. Subset indicated: CD45RO-CCR7+CD27+CD95- naive CD8+ T cells expressing CXCR3 (TNR3+). This chain uses TRBV27 with TRBJ2-1; without DNA, the TCRdb call of TRBD2 cannot be checked. The CDR3 sequence: CASSLSSGVYNEQFF.